Listed below are T cell receptor beta chains from one sample, sequenced in a study of T-cell reconstitution after alpha-beta-depleted transplantation in children. TCRdb re-called the PCR reads through MiXCR, storing one row per CDR3 protein. This sample has some 490,000 distinct CDR3 sequences; around an eighth occur once, and the top ten carry more than 5.5%. The sequences come from PBMCs from the stem cell graft donor, collected from the stem cell graft. The source is a human donor who donated a stem cell graft to a child with combined immunodeficiency. The CDR3 runs from the conserved cysteine through the conserved F or W. A D gene is named only where the DNA matches it firmly. Size tells how often a clone was seen (once, few, many) or the class of an expanded clone, and some rows leave it out.

clone_size,j_call,d_call,v_call,cdr3_aa,cdr3_nt
many,TRBJ2-3,.,TRBV27,CASSSGVDTQYF,TGTGCCAGCAGTTCCGGGGTGGATACGCAGTATTTT
.,TRBJ1-3,TRBD1,TRBV29-1,CSVESGQGASGNTIYF,TGCAGCGTTGAATCGGGACAGGGGGCATCTGGAAACACCATATATTTT
few,TRBJ2-3,.,TRBV29-1,CSSLSGGRTDTQYF,TGCAGCTCCCTATCCGGGGGGCGCACAGATACGCAGTATTTT
.,TRBJ1-5,.,TRBV12-3/TRBV12-4,CASRLGTSNQPQHF,TGTGCCAGCAGACTCGGGACCTCTAATCAGCCCCAGCATTTT
few,TRBJ1-4,TRBD1,TRBV6-5,CASRTGGGSEKLFF,TGTGCCAGCCGGACAGGGGGCGGGAGTGAAAAACTGTTTTTT
few,TRBJ2-3,TRBD2,TRBV7-3,CASSNKAGQGTSVDTQYF,TGTGCCAGCAGCAATAAGGCAGGGCAGGGGACTAGTGTTGATACGCAGTATTTT
.,TRBJ1-2,TRBD1,TRBV5-1,CASSLGQGAPYGYTF,TGCGCCAGCAGCTTGGGACAGGGGGCTCCCTATGGCTACACCTTC
.,TRBJ1-1,TRBD1,TRBV5-1,CASSPRTGFLNTEAFF,TGCGCCAGCAGCCCCCGGACAGGGTTTCTGAACACTGAAGCTTTCTTT
.,TRBJ1-1,.,TRBV5-6,CASSLILNTEAFF,TGTGCCAGCAGCTTGATTCTGAACACTGAAGCTTTCTTT
.,TRBJ2-3,TRBD2,TRBV27,CASSFLRLAGGPDTQYF,TGTGCCAGCAGTTTTCTTAGACTAGCGGGAGGGCCAGATACGCAGTATTTT
few,TRBJ2-2,.,TRBV28,CASHSAGELFF,TGTGCCAGCCATTCGGCCGGGGAGCTGTTTTTT
few,TRBJ2-5,.,TRBV29-1,CSVDVGAQETQYF,TGCAGCGTTGATGTCGGAGCCCAAGAGACCCAGTACTTC
few,TRBJ2-1,.,TRBV5-5,CASSWDRGETNEQFF,TGTGCCAGCAGTTGGGACCGGGGTGAAACCAATGAGCAGTTCTTC
few,TRBJ2-7,TRBD2,TRBV12-5,CASGLTAGGPFSEQYF,TGTGCTAGTGGTTTGACCGCGGGAGGGCCGTTTAGCGAGCAGTACTTC
few,TRBJ2-3,.,TRBV24-1,CATSDLDDASTDTQYF,TGTGCCACCAGTGACTTGGACGATGCTAGCACAGATACGCAGTATTTT
.,TRBJ1-1,.,TRBV5-1,CASSLAGAGNTEAFF,TGCGCCAGCAGCTTGGCCGGGGCGGGTAACACTGAAGCTTTCTTT
many,TRBJ2-7,.,TRBV7-2,CASSLSSAYEQYF,TGTGCCAGCAGCTTATCTAGCGCCTACGAGCAGTACTTC
few,TRBJ2-3,TRBD2,TRBV6-1,CASRAGLAGTDTQYF,TGTGCCAGCAGGGCGGGACTAGCGGGAACAGATACGCAGTATTTT
.,TRBJ2-5,TRBD1,TRBV11-3,CASSSQTGVAQETQYF,TGTGCCAGCAGCTCTCAGACAGGGGTGGCGCAAGAGACCCAGTACTTC
few,TRBJ2-5,.,TRBV21-1,CASSIRDRAAPQETQYF,TGTGCCAGCAGCATCCGGGACAGGGCTGCCCCCCAAGAGACCCAGTACTTC
few,TRBJ2-1,.,TRBV11-2,CASSLVGIPGDEQFF,TGTGCCAGCAGCTTAGTCGGGATCCCAGGCGATGAGCAGTTCTTC
few,TRBJ1-1,.,TRBV27,CASSLLTGRGTAFF,TGTGCCAGCAGTTTATTAACCGGACGGGGAACAGCTTTCTTT
.,TRBJ2-7,TRBD1,TRBV29-1,CSVNPTGAEQYF,TGCAGCGTCAACCCGACAGGGGCCGAGCAGTACTTC
.,TRBJ2-3,TRBD1,TRBV6-1,CALRGQGDTQYF,TGTGCCCTCAGGGGGCAGGGAGATACGCAGTATTTT
.,TRBJ1-3,TRBD1,TRBV28,CASSSPGQGSGNTIYF,TGTGCCAGCAGTTCCCCGGGACAGGGCTCAGGAAACACCATATATTTT
.,TRBJ2-3,TRBD2,TRBV28,CASSVTSGESVTDTQYF,TGTGCCAGCAGTGTGACTAGCGGGGAGTCCGTCACAGATACGCAGTATTTT
.,TRBJ2-5,.,TRBV5-1,CASSLGLDSQETQYF,TGCGCCAGCAGCTTGGGACTTGATTCACAAGAGACCCAGTACTTC
few,TRBJ1-5,.,TRBV12-3/TRBV12-4,CASSLYAQSNQPQHF,TGTGCCAGCAGTTTATACGCCCAAAGCAATCAGCCCCAGCATTTT
few,TRBJ2-2,TRBD1,TRBV5-1,CASSPGTGGELFF,TGCGCCAGCAGCCCCGGGACAGGCGGGGAGCTGTTTTTT